The rows below give T cell receptor beta chains drawn from one sample of a study of blood T cell repertoires in COVID-19. Using immunoSEQ multiplex PCR, the repertoire was profiled, and TCRdb retains in-frame clones only, with some absent. The sample lists 130,000 to 150,000 clones; 88% were seen once. The specimen was peripheral blood. The receptors were sampled from a man aged 50-60 years with active or convalescent COVID-19. Both conserved end residues are part of each CDR3. A D gene is named only where the DNA matches it firmly. Where a row states a size, it is once, few, many or the class of an expanded clone; other rows omit it.

clone size: once
V gene: TRBV5-4
J gene: TRBJ2-1
D gene: TRBD1
CDR3 DNA: TGTGCCAGCAGCTTGGGCAGGGGGTTCTCCTACAATGAGCAGTTCTTC
CDR3 protein: CASSLGRGFSYNEQFF

clone size: once
V gene: TRBV3-1/TRBV3-2
J gene: TRBJ1-5
D gene: .
CDR3 DNA: TGTGCCAGCAGCATCGACGGTCGGGGTCAGCCCCAGCATTTT
CDR3 protein: CASSIDGRGQPQHF

clone size: .
V gene: TRBV12-3/TRBV12-4
J gene: TRBJ1-2
D gene: TRBD1
CDR3 DNA: TGTGCCAGCAGCATTCTTGACAGGGGAGGCTACACCTTC
CDR3 protein: CASSILDRGGYTF

clone size: .
V gene: TRBV5-5
J gene: TRBJ2-5
D gene: .
CDR3 DNA: TGTGCCAGCAGCTTGTTGGCGGCAGGGAAGGTCGCCCAGTACTTC
CDR3 protein: CASSLLAAGKVAQYF

clone size: once
V gene: TRBV5-1
J gene: TRBJ1-2
D gene: .
CDR3 DNA: TGCGCCAGCAGCTTCGAAGGGGGAGGCTACACCTTC
CDR3 protein: CASSFEGGGYTF

clone size: .
V gene: TRBV7-2
J gene: TRBJ2-1
D gene: TRBD1
CDR3 DNA: TGTGCCAGCAGCCCATCAGGGGGCTCCTACAATGAGCAGTTCTTC
CDR3 protein: CASSPSGGSYNEQFF

clone size: .
V gene: TRBV5-1
J gene: TRBJ1-2
D gene: TRBD1
CDR3 DNA: TGCGCCAGCAGCTTGGGGGTAGGGGGCCCAAGAGGTTATGGCTACACCTTC
CDR3 protein: CASSLGVGGPRGYGYTF

clone size: .
V gene: TRBV4-3
J gene: TRBJ2-3
D gene: .
CDR3 DNA: TGCGCCAGCAGCCAAGATTATGGGGAGGCAGATACGCAGTATTTT
CDR3 protein: CASSQDYGEADTQYF

clone size: .
V gene: TRBV5-4
J gene: TRBJ2-7
D gene: TRBD2
CDR3 DNA: TGTGCCAGCAGCTCGGACTCTAGCGGGACTCTCGAGCAGTACTTC
CDR3 protein: CASSSDSSGTLEQYF

clone size: .
V gene: TRBV27
J gene: TRBJ2-1
D gene: .
CDR3 DNA: TGTGCCAGCAGTTTAAGAGGTAGAACAGGGTACAATGAGCAGTTCTTC
CDR3 protein: CASSLRGRTGYNEQFF

clone size: .
V gene: TRBV28
J gene: TRBJ1-6
D gene: .
CDR3 DNA: TGTGCTAGCGACCGGTCAGGTTCACCCCTCCACTTT
CDR3 protein: CASDRSGSPLHF

clone size: .
V gene: TRBV9
J gene: TRBJ1-2
D gene: .
CDR3 DNA: TGTGCCAGCAGCGTAGAACCGACAATGGCCCCATATGGCTACACCTTC
CDR3 protein: CASSVEPTMAPYGYTF

clone size: .
V gene: TRBV15
J gene: TRBJ2-7
D gene: TRBD1
CDR3 DNA: TGTGCCACCAGCAGCCAGGACAGGGGGTCCTACGAGCAGTACTTC
CDR3 protein: CATSSQDRGSYEQYF

clone size: .
V gene: TRBV28
J gene: TRBJ2-2
D gene: TRBD2
CDR3 DNA: TGTGCCGGAGAGCGGGAGAGTACCGGGGAGCTGTTTTTT
CDR3 protein: CAGERESTGELFF

clone size: .
V gene: TRBV19
J gene: TRBJ1-3
D gene: TRBD1
CDR3 DNA: TGTGCCACCAAAGGGACAGGGGGCTCTGGAAACACCATATATTTT
CDR3 protein: CATKGTGGSGNTIYF

clone size: .
V gene: TRBV14
J gene: TRBJ2-7
D gene: TRBD1
CDR3 DNA: TGTGCCAGCAGCCAGACGACAGGGGCCACCTACGAGCAGTACTTC
CDR3 protein: CASSQTTGATYEQYF

clone size: .
V gene: TRBV19
J gene: TRBJ2-3
D gene: .
CDR3 DNA: TGTGCCAGTAGTAGACGGCAGGCAGATACGCAGTATTTT
CDR3 protein: CASSRRQADTQYF

clone size: .
V gene: TRBV28
J gene: TRBJ1-1
D gene: TRBD1
CDR3 DNA: TGTGCCAGCAGTTTTATGGGACAGCTGAACACTGAAGCTTTCTTT
CDR3 protein: CASSFMGQLNTEAFF

clone size: .
V gene: TRBV5-1
J gene: TRBJ1-1
D gene: .
CDR3 DNA: TGCGCCAGCAGCTTGGGAGAATTGAACACTGAAGCTTTCTTT
CDR3 protein: CASSLGELNTEAFF

clone size: .
V gene: TRBV18
J gene: TRBJ2-7
D gene: TRBD1
CDR3 DNA: TGTGCCAGCTCACCAAAGGGGGCGGTCCACGAGCAGTACTTC
CDR3 protein: CASSPKGAVHEQYF

clone size: .
V gene: TRBV28
J gene: TRBJ2-7
D gene: TRBD2
CDR3 DNA: TGTGCCAGCAGTTTATGGGGCGGGAGAGAGTACGAGCAGTACTTC
CDR3 protein: CASSLWGGREYEQYF

clone size: .
V gene: TRBV5-4
J gene: TRBJ2-4
D gene: TRBD1
CDR3 DNA: TGTGCCAGCAGCTTTCGGACAGGGGGAGAAAACATTCAGTACTTC
CDR3 protein: CASSFRTGGENIQYF

clone size: .
V gene: TRBV18
J gene: TRBJ2-1
D gene: .
CDR3 DNA: TGTGCCAGCTCACCACCGACCGGGGTGGGTGAGCAGTTCTTC
CDR3 protein: CASSPPTGVGEQFF

clone size: .
V gene: TRBV4-2
J gene: TRBJ2-7
D gene: .
CDR3 DNA: TGTGCCAGCAGCAAAAAAGATCGGGGTGGGTTCTACGAGCAGTACTTC
CDR3 protein: CASSKKDRGGFYEQYF

clone size: .
V gene: TRBV29-1
J gene: TRBJ1-1
D gene: TRBD1
CDR3 DNA: TGCAGCTCAACCCTGGGACAGGGAGCGAACACTGAAGCTTTCTTT
CDR3 protein: CSSTLGQGANTEAFF

clone size: .
V gene: TRBV29-1
J gene: TRBJ2-1
D gene: .
CDR3 DNA: TGCAGCGTTGGCGTGGATAGCGGAAACAATGAGCAGTTCTTC
CDR3 protein: CSVGVDSGNNEQFF

clone size: .
V gene: TRBV28
J gene: TRBJ2-3
D gene: .
CDR3 DNA: TGTGCCAGCAGTTTAGCGGGAACACGCACAGATACGCAGTATTTT
CDR3 protein: CASSLAGTRTDTQYF

clone size: .
V gene: TRBV5-1
J gene: TRBJ2-1
D gene: TRBD1
CDR3 DNA: TGCGCCAGCAGCCGTGACAGGGGTGAGCAGTTCTTC
CDR3 protein: CASSRDRGEQFF

clone size: .
V gene: TRBV19
J gene: TRBJ2-3
D gene: .
CDR3 DNA: TGTGCCAGTAGTATGGGCCCCGCCTTCGATCCGCAGTATTTT
CDR3 protein: CASSMGPAFDPQYF

clone size: .
V gene: TRBV19
J gene: TRBJ1-2
D gene: TRBD1
CDR3 DNA: TGTGCCAGCGTCGATCCAGCAGGGGGCCATGGCTACACCTTC
CDR3 protein: CASVDPAGGHGYTF

clone size: .
V gene: TRBV28
J gene: TRBJ2-7
D gene: TRBD2
CDR3 DNA: TGTGCCAGCAGCCAAGGGCTAGCGGGAAGATCCTACGAGCAGTACTTC
CDR3 protein: CASSQGLAGRSYEQYF

clone size: .
V gene: TRBV6-1
J gene: TRBJ2-7
D gene: .
CDR3 DNA: TGTGCCAGCAGTGACAGGGGATTATACCGGGTCGAGCAGTACTTC
CDR3 protein: CASSDRGLYRVEQYF

clone size: .
V gene: TRBV2
J gene: TRBJ2-5
D gene: .
CDR3 DNA: TGTGCCAGCAGTGAGTCGGAGACCCAGTACTTC
CDR3 protein: CASSESETQYF

clone size: .
V gene: TRBV28
J gene: TRBJ1-1
D gene: .
CDR3 DNA: TGTGCCAGCAGTTTAGTCCGCACTGAAGCTTTCTTT
CDR3 protein: CASSLVRTEAFF

clone size: once
V gene: TRBV5-4
J gene: TRBJ1-3
D gene: .
CDR3 DNA: TGTGCCAGCAGCTGGGACACTAAAGGAAACACCATATATTTT
CDR3 protein: CASSWDTKGNTIYF

clone size: .
V gene: TRBV7-2
J gene: TRBJ1-2
D gene: TRBD1
CDR3 DNA: TGTGCCAGCAGCGAGGGGACAGTTAAAGCTAACTATGGCTACACCTTC
CDR3 protein: CASSEGTVKANYGYTF

clone size: .
V gene: TRBV30
J gene: TRBJ1-3
D gene: .
CDR3 DNA: TGTGCCTGGAGTCGGAGCTCTGGAAACACCATATATTTT
CDR3 protein: CAWSRSSGNTIYF

clone size: .
V gene: TRBV18
J gene: TRBJ2-7
D gene: TRBD1
CDR3 DNA: TGTGCCAGCTCACCAGCCGGGACAGGGGCCGAGCAGTACTTC
CDR3 protein: CASSPAGTGAEQYF

clone size: .
V gene: TRBV5-1
J gene: TRBJ2-7
D gene: .
CDR3 DNA: TGCGCCAGCAGCCACGTACCCCACAGGGTCCCTTCCTACGAGCAGTACTTC
CDR3 protein: CASSHVPHRVPSYEQYF